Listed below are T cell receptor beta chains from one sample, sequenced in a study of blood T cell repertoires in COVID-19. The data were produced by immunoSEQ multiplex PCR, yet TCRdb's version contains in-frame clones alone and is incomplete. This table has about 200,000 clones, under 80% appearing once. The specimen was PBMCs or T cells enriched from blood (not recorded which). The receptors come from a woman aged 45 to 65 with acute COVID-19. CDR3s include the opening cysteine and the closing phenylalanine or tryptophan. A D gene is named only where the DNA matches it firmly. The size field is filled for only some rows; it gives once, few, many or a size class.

cdr3_nt: TGTGCCAGCAGTGGCGGACACGGGACAGGGTTGAGCAATCAGCCCCAGCATTTT
cdr3_aa: CASSGGHGTGLSNQPQHF
clone_size: few
j_call: TRBJ1-5
v_call: TRBV2
d_call: TRBD1

cdr3_nt: TGTGCCACCGCTGGGACAGATGAAAAACTGTTTTTT
cdr3_aa: CATAGTDEKLFF
clone_size: -
j_call: TRBJ1-4
v_call: TRBV24-1
d_call: TRBD1

cdr3_nt: TGCGCCAGCAGCCACCCGACGGGCTATGGCTACACCTTC
cdr3_aa: CASSHPTGYGYTF
clone_size: -
j_call: TRBJ1-2
v_call: TRBV4-1
d_call: -

cdr3_nt: TGTGCCAGCAGTGAAAAAGCAGCAGGCCTCTCTGGAAACACCATATATTTT
cdr3_aa: CASSEKAAGLSGNTIYF
clone_size: -
j_call: TRBJ1-3
v_call: TRBV2
d_call: -

cdr3_nt: TGCGCCAGCAGCCCACAGAAGGGGGTTAACACTGAAGCTTTCTTT
cdr3_aa: CASSPQKGVNTEAFF
clone_size: -
j_call: TRBJ1-1
v_call: TRBV4-3
d_call: -

cdr3_nt: TGTGCCACCAAACAGGGTCACCCAGAGACCCAGTACTTC
cdr3_aa: CATKQGHPETQYF
clone_size: -
j_call: TRBJ2-5
v_call: TRBV19
d_call: -

cdr3_nt: TGTGCCAGCAGTCAGACAGGGTTGGGTACTGAAGCTTTCTTT
cdr3_aa: CASSQTGLGTEAFF
clone_size: few
j_call: TRBJ1-1
v_call: TRBV14
d_call: TRBD1

cdr3_nt: TGTGCCAGCAGCGCGGGACAGGGAGCTGGGGGCACTGAAGCTTTCTTT
cdr3_aa: CASSAGQGAGGTEAFF
clone_size: -
j_call: TRBJ1-1
v_call: TRBV11-3
d_call: TRBD1

cdr3_nt: TGTGCCAGTAGTATAGGGGGACAGGGCGGAAACATTCAGTACTTC
cdr3_aa: CASSIGGQGGNIQYF
clone_size: many
j_call: TRBJ2-4
v_call: TRBV19
d_call: TRBD1

cdr3_nt: TGCGCCAGCAGCCCTAACTCCCAAGAGACCCAGTACTTC
cdr3_aa: CASSPNSQETQYF
clone_size: -
j_call: TRBJ2-5
v_call: TRBV5-1
d_call: -

cdr3_nt: TGTGCCAGCAGCGCTCAGGGGGCGGTTTTCGCGAACACCGGGGAGCTGTTTTTT
cdr3_aa: CASSAQGAVFANTGELFF
clone_size: many
j_call: TRBJ2-2
v_call: TRBV9
d_call: TRBD1

cdr3_nt: TGTGCCCGAGACGTCCGGGGAGAGCAGTTCTTC
cdr3_aa: CARDVRGEQFF
clone_size: -
j_call: TRBJ2-1
v_call: TRBV7-9
d_call: -

cdr3_nt: TGTGCCACCAGTGATTTGAGCGGGGGGGACACCGGGGAGCTGTTTTTT
cdr3_aa: CATSDLSGGDTGELFF
clone_size: -
j_call: TRBJ2-2
v_call: TRBV24-1
d_call: TRBD2

cdr3_nt: TGTGCCAGCAGTTTATCGGGAGCCAAAAACATTCAGTACTTC
cdr3_aa: CASSLSGAKNIQYF
clone_size: once
j_call: TRBJ2-4
v_call: TRBV28
d_call: -

cdr3_nt: TGTGCCAGCAGCTTAGGACTAGCGGGGGGCCTTCGGGATACGCAGTATTTT
cdr3_aa: CASSLGLAGGLRDTQYF
clone_size: many
j_call: TRBJ2-3
v_call: TRBV7-8
d_call: TRBD2

cdr3_nt: TGTGCCTGGACCCAGGGGACTAGCGGAAGTACGCAGTTCTTC
cdr3_aa: CAWTQGTSGSTQFF
clone_size: -
j_call: TRBJ2-1
v_call: TRBV30
d_call: TRBD2

cdr3_nt: TGTGCCAGCAGCTTAACCATAGGACAGGGGGATGGCTACACCTTC
cdr3_aa: CASSLTIGQGDGYTF
clone_size: -
j_call: TRBJ1-2
v_call: TRBV7-9
d_call: TRBD1

cdr3_nt: TGTGCCAGCAGCCAAGATATGGGGTCATCGAGCGGTTCACCCCTCCACTTT
cdr3_aa: CASSQDMGSSSGSPLHF
clone_size: -
j_call: TRBJ1-6
v_call: TRBV4-2
d_call: -

cdr3_nt: TGTGCCAGCAGCCAACAGAGCAATCAGCCCCAGCATTTT
cdr3_aa: CASSQQSNQPQHF
clone_size: few
j_call: TRBJ1-5
v_call: TRBV3-1/TRBV3-2
d_call: -

cdr3_nt: TGTGCCAGCTCACCACAAGGGGGCGATGAAAAACTGTTTTTT
cdr3_aa: CASSPQGGDEKLFF
clone_size: few
j_call: TRBJ1-4
v_call: TRBV18
d_call: TRBD1

cdr3_nt: TGTGCCAGAGCAGGGGGCTGGGGGCCCCAGCATTTT
cdr3_aa: CARAGGWGPQHF
clone_size: few
j_call: TRBJ1-5
v_call: TRBV11-3
d_call: TRBD1

cdr3_nt: TGCGCCAGCAGCCCGGCTAGCTCCTACAATGAGCAGTTCTTC
cdr3_aa: CASSPASSYNEQFF
clone_size: -
j_call: TRBJ2-1
v_call: TRBV5-1
d_call: -

cdr3_nt: TGTGCCAGCAGTAAACAGACAGGGGTGAACACTGAAGCTTTCTTT
cdr3_aa: CASSKQTGVNTEAFF
clone_size: -
j_call: TRBJ1-1
v_call: TRBV27
d_call: TRBD1

cdr3_nt: TGCGCCAGCAGCTTGGGCAGGGGTCAGGATGGCTACACCTTC
cdr3_aa: CASSLGRGQDGYTF
clone_size: -
j_call: TRBJ1-2
v_call: TRBV5-1
d_call: -

cdr3_nt: TGTGCCAGCTCACCTCGCCGGGACAGGGTCACAGATACGCAGTATTTT
cdr3_aa: CASSPRRDRVTDTQYF
clone_size: -
j_call: TRBJ2-3
v_call: TRBV18
d_call: TRBD1

cdr3_nt: TGTGCCAGCTCTACTAGCGGGGGGCCTACAAATGAGCAGTTCTTC
cdr3_aa: CASSTSGGPTNEQFF
clone_size: -
j_call: TRBJ2-1
v_call: TRBV2
d_call: TRBD2

cdr3_nt: TGCGCCAGCAGCCCATCAGCGGGGTCAAGCCTACAAGAGACCCAGTACTTC
cdr3_aa: CASSPSAGSSLQETQYF
clone_size: -
j_call: TRBJ2-5
v_call: TRBV5-1
d_call: TRBD2